This T cell receptor (beta chain) was captured in a study of blood T cells in healthy people across ages. Findings and caveats of the study: Strong correlation existed between TCR beta diversity and naive T cell percentage. Measured against age, TCR beta diversity per million T cells decreased in a roughly linear manner. Unknown CMV status may confound age-related changes in expanded clones. Using unsorted PBMCs precluded a conclusive naive versus antigen-experienced comparison.

Per the germline V gene, CDR1 is MDHEN and CDR2 is SYDVKM. This CDR3 comprises 14 residues. V was shortened by 1 base and J by 1 base, with 8 bases between the two germline ends. This clonotype was observed a handful of times. Antigen unknown. It was with a sample-barcoded 5' primer and a J-beta primer mix that a second PCR of roughly 7 to 12 cycles was run. TCRdb used MiXCR to reprocess the 5' RACE reads, holding one entry per CDR3 protein. The sample lists 1 million or so distinct CDR3 sequences; around 43% were seen once. The sequence derives from a woman aged 60-70 years in good health. The sample taken for sequencing was blood. The chain uses TRBV28 and TRBJ2-7; tentatively, D is TRBD2 (5 bases). This CDR3 reads CASSLFGESYEQYF. The DNA for the CDR3 is TGTGCCAGCAGTTTATTCGGGGAATCCTACGAGCAGTACTTC.